A single sample is the source of the 19 T cell receptor beta chains below, sequenced in a study of cytomegalovirus exposure and HLA in healthy donors. Sequenced by immunoSEQ multiplex PCR; TCRdb stores in-frame clones only, minus some. The table shows some 150,000 clones, with 94% occurring only once. The source material was PBMCs. These receptors were collected from a man in his late teens or twenties in good health and CMV-seropositive.

CDR3 in amino acids: CASSPTGLNEKLFF. The CDR3 coding sequence is TGTGCCAGCAGCCCTACAGGTCTTAATGAAAAACTGTTTTTT. This chain links TRBV11-3 with TRBJ1-4; D perhaps matches TRBD1 (5 bases). The CDR3 runs to 14 residues. Germline-derived CDR1 and CDR2 are SGHNT and YENEEA. Trimming took 5 bases from V and 4 from J, leaving 11 bases between them. The full variable domain, rest sourced from reference TRBV11-3 and TRBJ1-4, is EAGVVQSPRYKIIEKKQPVAFWCNPISGHNTLYWYLQNLGQGPELLIRYENEEAVDDSQLPKDRFSAERLKGVDSTLKIQPAELGDSAVYLCASSPTGLNEKLFFGSGTQLSVL.

V and J are TRBV19 and TRBJ2-2; 11 bases are a match to TRBD2. The CDR3 runs 15 residues. Germline V gene lookup returns CDR1 LNHDA and CDR2 SQIVND (reference sequence). V shed 6 bases, J shed 1 base, and the junction held 1 base outside the gene matches. CDR3 sequence (DNA): TGTGCCAGTAGGCTAGCGGGAGGGAACACCGGGGAGCTGTTTTTT. This sequence encodes CASRLAGGNTGELFF. Full variable domain (rest looked up from reference TRBV19 and TRBJ2-2): DGGITQSPKYLFRKEGQNVTLSCEQNLNHDAMYWYRQDPGQGLRLIYYSQIVNDFQKGDIAEGYSVSREKKESFPLTVTSAQKNPTAFYLCASRLAGGNTGELFFGEGSRLTVL.

The V gene is TRBV10-2, the J gene TRBJ2-7, with TRBD1 as a possible D gene (6 bases). Trimming took off 6 bases at V and 7 bases at J, with 16 bases between the two ends. The germline gives CDR1 WSHSY, CDR2 SAAADI. This CDR3 contains 13 residues. The chain's CDR3 is CASRQQGPGEQYF. CDR3 DNA sequence: TGCGCCAGCAGGCAACAGGGTCCCGGGGAGCAGTACTTC.

This rearrangement joins TRBV25-1 to TRBJ1-6, with TRBD1 matching 7 bases. Germline CDR1 is MGHDK and CDR2 is SYGVNS. The CDR3 has 13 amino acids. The V segment lost 7 bases and the J segment 7 bases; nucleotides outside the gene matches: 4. CDR3 sequence (DNA): TGTGCCAGCACGGACAGGCTGAATTCACCCCTCCACTTT. It specifies CASTDRLNSPLHF.

The chain carries TRBV11-2 and TRBJ2-1, with D perhaps matching TRBD2 (5 bases). The CDR3 loop spans 17 amino acids. Germline CDR1 is SGHAT and CDR2 is FQNNGV. V was shortened by 1 base and J by 9 bases, with 22 bases between the two germline ends. The CDR3 here is CASSLVGSSQSRGEQFF. For the CDR3, the DNA is TGTGCCAGCAGCTTAGTCGGCTCCTCCCAGTCCCGGGGTGAGCAGTTCTTC.

V and J are TRBV28 and TRBJ2-7; 8 positions agree with TRBD2. There are 16 residues in the CDR3. Germline-derived CDR1 and CDR2 are MDHEN and SYDVKM. V was pared by 2 bases and J by 3 bases, with 9 bases of the junction left unmatched. The CDR3 bases are TGTGCCAGCAGTTTACCCCTCAGCGGGAGTGGCTACGAGCAGTACTTC. This sequence encodes CASSLPLSGSGYEQYF. Full variable domain (outside the CDR3, taken from reference TRBV28 and TRBJ2-7): DVKVTQSSRYLVKRTGEKVFLECVQDMDHENMFWYRQDPGLGLRLIYFSYDVKMKEKGDIPEGYSVSREKKERFSLILESASTNQTSMYLCASSLPLSGSGYEQYFGPGTRLTVT.

The J gene is TRBJ2-2, the V gene TRBV28; 7 nucleotides agree with TRBD1. The CDR3 length is 15 residues. The V gene end was trimmed by 4 bases and the J gene end by 3 bases; junction bases not matched to a gene: 5. Germline V gene sequence: CDR1 MDHEN, CDR2 SYDVKM. The CDR3 bases are TGTGCCAGCAGTTCGATGGACAGGTACACCGGGGAGCTGTTTTTT. Protein sequence: CASSSMDRYTGELFF.

The chain joins TRBV19 to TRBJ1-2; D is uncertain. V was pared by 1 base and J by 8 bases, with 14 bases between. Germline assignment: CDR1 LNHDA and CDR2 SQIVND (reference sequence). CDR3 length: 14 amino acids. The CDR3 DNA is TGTGCCAGTAGTATAGTCGCGATCAACTGGGGCTACACCTTC. Encoded protein: CASSIVAINWGYTF.

V usage is TRBV11-2 and J usage is TRBJ1-1; no clear D. Germline lookup yields CDR1 SGHAT and CDR2 FQNNGV. The CDR3 spans 15 residues. V lost 0 bases to trimming and J lost 6 bases, with 14 bases between them. Written as DNA, the CDR3 is TGTGCCAGCAGCTTAGATGGGGTCGAGGGAGCTGAAGCTTTCTTT. It translates to CASSLDGVEGAEAFF. The whole variable domain, remainder taken from reference TRBV11-2 and TRBJ1-1, is EAGVAQSPRYKIIEKRQSVAFWCNPISGHATLYWYQQILGQGPKLLIQFQNNGVVDDSQLPKDRFSAERLKGVDSTLKIQPAKLEDSAVYLCASSLDGVEGAEAFFGQGTRLTVV.

The chain recombines TRBV5-5 with TRBJ1-5; 7 bases match TRBD1. Germline V gene lookup returns CDR1 SGHKS and CDR2 YYEKEE (reference sequence). V was clipped by 4 bases and J by 9 bases; unmatched bases: 7. This CDR3 contains 13 residues. Here the CDR3 reads CASSTTGIGPQHF. The CDR3, as DNA: TGTGCCAGCAGCACGACAGGGATTGGGCCCCAGCATTTT. The full variable domain, its missing parts supplied by reference TRBV5-5 and TRBJ1-5, is DAGVTQSPTHLIKTRGQQVTLRCSPISGHKSVSWYQQVLGQGPQFIFQYYEKEERGRGNFPDRFSARQFPNYSSELNVNALLLGDSALYLCASSTTGIGPQHFGDGTRLSIL.

The chain is built from TRBV5-3 and TRBJ2-1; 10 bases are shared with TRBD2. TRBV5-3 carries the ORF label, with uncertain function. V shed 0 bases, J shed 0 bases, and the junction held 6 bases outside the gene matches. The CDR3 runs 18 residues. CDR3 residues: CARSLVTSGTSSYNEQFF. The CDR3 bases are TGTGCCAGAAGCTTGGTTACTAGCGGGACCAGCTCCTACAATGAGCAGTTCTTC.

This chain uses TRBV28 with TRBJ2-3; D gene ambiguous. The CDR3 loop spans 14 amino acids. V lost 3 bases and J lost 4, with 11 bases in between. Germline V gives CDR1 MDHEN, CDR2 SYDVKM. CDR3 bases: TGTGCCAGCAGTTTGAGTCAGGTGGCAGATACGCAGTATTTT. This translates into CASSLSQVADTQYF.

The J gene is TRBJ1-1, the V gene TRBV7-9; possibly TRBD1 for D (5 bases). Per germline, CDR1 SEHNR and CDR2 FQNEAQ (reference sequence). V shed 5 bases and J shed 2 bases, with 15 bases lying between them. CDR3 length: 15 amino acids. The CDR3: CASSQITGTNTEAFF. The CDR3, as DNA: TGTGCCAGCAGCCAAATTACGGGGACTAACACTGAAGCTTTCTTT.

The chain combines TRBV6-1 with TRBJ2-3; maybe TRBD2 (6 bases). This CDR3 has 16 residues. Germline-derived CDR1 and CDR2 are MNHNS and SASEGT. The V end lost 4 bases, the J end lost 0 bases, and 14 bases lay between the germline ends. CDR3 in DNA: TGTGCCAGCAGTGTTGAGCGTGCGGGGAGCACAGATACGCAGTATTTT. This translates into CASSVERAGSTDTQYF.

This clone was picked up one time. The V call is TRBV27, the J call TRBJ1-4, with TRBD1 matching 7 bases. V lost 6 bases to trimming and J lost 6 bases; unmatched junction nucleotides: 7. The CDR3 loop spans 14 amino acids. The V gene's germline CDR1 is MNHEY and CDR2 SMNVEV (reference sequence). CDR3 residues: CASSPDRAYEKLFF. In nucleotides, the CDR3 is TGTGCCAGCAGCCCAGACAGGGCCTATGAAAAACTGTTTTTT.

Only one count was recorded for this clone. The J gene is TRBJ1-2, the V gene TRBV28, with 8 bases aligning to TRBD1. The CDR3 is 15 residues long. The ends lost 4 bases at V and 4 bases at J; junction bases unmatched: 8. Germline V CDR1 and CDR2: MDHEN, SYDVKM. The CDR3 spells CASSSWTGKGYGYTF. CDR3 in DNA: TGTGCCAGCAGTTCTTGGACAGGGAAAGGCTATGGCTACACCTTC.

The CDR3 DNA reads as TGCGCCAGCAGTCAATCTCACAGGGGGCAACAGCACGAGCAGTACTTC. Protein sequence: CASSQSHRGQQHEQYF. This chain joins TRBV23-1 and TRBJ2-7; 9 bases line up with TRBD1. TRBV23-1 is designated an ORF whose function remains uncertain. V lost 0 bases and J lost 5; bases outside the gene matches: 8. This CDR3 is built from 16 residues.

The chain recombines TRBV4-1 with TRBJ1-4; TRBD1 matches at 8 bases. V trimming: 8 bases; J trimming: 8 bases; junction bases outside the gene matches: 13. There are 15 residues in the CDR3. Looked up from germline, CDR1 is MGHRA and CDR2 is YSYEKL. The CDR3 sequence: CASSGQGADEEKLFF. Here the CDR3 DNA reads TGCGCCAGCTCAGGGCAGGGGGCGGATGAGGAAAAACTGTTTTTT.

The chain links TRBV5-1 to TRBJ2-1, with D maybe TRBD2 (6 bases). The CDR3 contains 12 residues. Trimming stripped 6 bases from V and 5 bases from J, with 9 bases between. CDR1 is SGHRS and CDR2 is YFSETQ in the germline V gene. CDR3 protein: CASTERDNEQFF. The CDR3 DNA follows: TGCGCCAGCACGGAGCGGGACAATGAGCAGTTCTTC. Complete variable domain (other parts from reference TRBV5-1 and TRBJ2-1): KAGVTQTPRYLIKTRGQQVTLSCSPISGHRSVSWYQQTPGQGLQFLFEYFSETQRNKGNFPGRFSGRQFSNSRSEMNVSTLELGDSALYLCASTERDNEQFFGPGTRLTVL.